The 4 T cell receptor beta chains listed next were all sequenced from one sample in a study of blood T cell repertoires in COVID-19. Sequencing used immunoSEQ multiplex PCR; TCRdb keeps in-frame clones, though not all of them. Here the sample spans 65,000 to 70,000 clones, less than 85% being singletons. Sample: peripheral blood. The receptors were sampled from a man aged 80 or over with active COVID-19.

V is TRBV5-4 and J is TRBJ2-7; no reliable D call. CDR1 and CDR2 from the germline V gene are SGHNT and YYREEE (reference sequence). The CDR3 is made up of 14 amino acids. The V and J ends lost 1 base and 0 bases respectively, with 8 bases between them. CDR3 bases: TGTGCCAGCAGCTTGACACCGCTCTCCTACGAGCAGTACTTC. Its translation is CASSLTPLSYEQYF.

The chain combines TRBV12-3 or TRBV12-4 with TRBJ2-7; 10 bases agree with TRBD1. Germline trimming cut 5 bases from V and 4 bases from J; bases unmatched to any gene: 2. The CDR3 is 13 residues long. The CDR3 protein is CASSPGQGYEQYF. The CDR3 DNA reads TGTGCCAGCAGTCCGGGACAGGGGTACGAGCAGTACTTC.

The rearrangement joins TRBV7-9 to TRBJ2-1; D might be TRBD2 (6 bases). There are 14 residues in the CDR3. Trimming removed 5 bases from V and 6 bases from J, with 14 bases in between. Looked up from germline, CDR1 is SEHNR and CDR2 is FQNEAQ (reference sequence). The CDR3: CASSPFGTRNEQFF. CDR3 bases: TGTGCCAGCAGCCCATTCGGGACTCGCAATGAGCAGTTCTTC.

The CDR3: CASSVTSGVTQETQYF. CDR3 DNA sequence: TGTGCCAGCAGCGTTACTAGCGGGGTTACCCAAGAGACCCAGTACTTC. The rearrangement joins TRBV9 to TRBJ2-5; 10 bases fit TRBD2. This CDR3 contains 16 residues. The junction had 5 bases not matched to a gene; V was cut back by 2 bases and J by 1 base. The germline V gene has CDR1 SGDLS and CDR2 YYNGEE. The variable domain in full, with the rest retrieved from reference TRBV9 and TRBJ2-5, is DSGVTQTPKHLITATGQRVTLRCSPRSGDLSVYWYQQSLDQGLQFLIQYYNGEERAKGNILERFSAQQFPDLHSELNLSSLELGDSALYFCASSVTSGVTQETQYFGPGTRLLVL.